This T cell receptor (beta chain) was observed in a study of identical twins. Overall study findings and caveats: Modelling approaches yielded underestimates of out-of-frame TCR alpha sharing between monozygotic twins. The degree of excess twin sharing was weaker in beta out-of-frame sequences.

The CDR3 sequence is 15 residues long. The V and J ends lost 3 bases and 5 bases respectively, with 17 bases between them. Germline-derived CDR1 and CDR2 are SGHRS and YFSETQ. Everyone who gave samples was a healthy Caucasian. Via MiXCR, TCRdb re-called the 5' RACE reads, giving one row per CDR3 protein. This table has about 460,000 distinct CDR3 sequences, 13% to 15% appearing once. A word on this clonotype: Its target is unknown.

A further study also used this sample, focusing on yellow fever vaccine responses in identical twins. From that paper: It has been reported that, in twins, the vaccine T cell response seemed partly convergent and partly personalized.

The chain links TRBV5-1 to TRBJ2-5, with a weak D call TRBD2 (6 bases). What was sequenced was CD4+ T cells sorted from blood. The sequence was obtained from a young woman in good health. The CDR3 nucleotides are TGCGCCAGCAGCTCAAATCGGGGAGGAATGGAGACCCAGTACTTC. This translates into CASSSNRGGMETQYF.